This T cell receptor (beta chain) was recorded in a study of human T cells and chemical hapten exposure. About the research overall: Donors were sensitized with 2% DPC on the upper inner arm. Patch tests of 0.01% DPC on the upper back were read at 6 days.

MiXCR was run by TCRdb on the RACE reads, yielding one entry per CDR3 protein. The profile covers about 190,000 distinct CDR3 sequences, with 20% to 25% appearing a single time and roughly 2.4% taken by the ten largest. The time point was: patch test 3, about 24 weeks after DPC sensitization. The treatment was: therapeutic diphenylcyclopropenone sensitization with weekly scalp DPC. The CDR3 has 16 amino acids. V was pared by 2 bases and J by 0 bases, with 12 bases between. Germline CDR1 LGHNA, CDR2 YNFKEQ. The chain employs TRBV4-2 and TRBJ2-3; possible D gene TRBD2, 5 bases. The sequence derives from a woman in her thirties or forties with alopecia areata. Some clones in this sample may be carry-over from other donors' samples. Source: whole blood, taken in connection with sensitization to the hapten diphenylcyclopropenone (DPC). CDR3 in amino acids: CASSQQLGGSTDTQYF. The CDR3 bases are TGTGCCAGCAGCCAACAACTAGGCGGGAGCACAGATACGCAGTATTTT.